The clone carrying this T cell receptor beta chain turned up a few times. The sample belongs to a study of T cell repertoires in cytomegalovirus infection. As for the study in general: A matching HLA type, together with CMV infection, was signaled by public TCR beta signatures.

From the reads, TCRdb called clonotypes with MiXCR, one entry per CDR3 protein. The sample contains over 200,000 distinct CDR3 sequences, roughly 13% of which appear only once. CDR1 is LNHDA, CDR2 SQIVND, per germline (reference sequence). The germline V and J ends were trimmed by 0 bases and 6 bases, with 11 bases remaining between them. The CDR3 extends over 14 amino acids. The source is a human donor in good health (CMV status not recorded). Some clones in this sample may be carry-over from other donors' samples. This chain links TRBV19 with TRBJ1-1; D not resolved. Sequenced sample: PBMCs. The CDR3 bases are TGTGCCAGTAGTATAGACGTGGTTCTCGCTGAAGCTTTCTTT. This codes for CASSIDVVLAEAFF.